The clone carrying this T cell receptor (beta chain) has at least ten counts. The antigen remains undetermined. The sample belongs to a study of T cells in Graves' hyperthyroidism and ophthalmopathy. Study-level points and caveats: A 13 V-J signature model discriminated ophthalmopathy versus stable hyperthyroidism. Most thyroid clonotypes expanded above 0.001 appeared in blood too.

The CDR3 regions of TCR beta were amplified from RNA transcripts. First-round RT-PCR with HTBI primers amplified the TCR CDR3 region. Using its own MiXCR run on the multiplex PCR reads, TCRdb lists one record per CDR3 protein. The sample has over 300,000 distinct CDR3 sequences; around 14% are singletons. Germline-derived CDR1 and CDR2 are MDHEN and SYDVKM. The CDR3 length is 13 residues. Deletions cut 4 bases from V and 6 bases from J, with 13 bases between. The source material was blood. J is TRBJ2-7 and V is TRBV28; D is unclear. This sequence was found in a woman between 55 and 75 years old with Graves' hyperthyroidism. The CDR3 DNA sequence: TGTGCCAGCAGTTCCACAGCCCGCCGCGAGCAGTACTTC. As protein: CASSSTARREQYF.